The 9 T cell receptor beta chains below come from one sample, sequenced in a study of CD8+CD57+ T cells in acquired aplastic anemia. Genomic DNA, serving as template, underwent TCR beta VDJ and CDR3 profiling. TCRdb processed the reads anew with MiXCR; each CDR3 protein has one entry. Counted here are about 220,000 distinct CDR3 sequences, approximately 35% occurring once; the ten biggest clones make up 1% to 1.3%. Material: sorted CD4+, CD8+, or CD8+CD57+ T cells (not recorded which) from PBMCs. Source of these receptors: a human donor in good health, serving as a control.

In its sample, this clonotype was seen a few times. V gene TRBV25-1 combines with J gene TRBJ2-3; D might be TRBD1 or TRBD2, each matching 5 bases. The CDR3 spans 14 residues. Germline CDR1 MGHDK, CDR2 SYGVNS. V lost 2 bases to trimming and J lost 3 bases, with 9 bases between them. CDR3 sequence: CASSEPGPTDTQYF. The CDR3 nucleotides read TGTGCCAGCAGTGAACCGGGGCCAACAGATACGCAGTATTTT.

This clonotype was recorded at least ten times. The V call is TRBV13, the J call TRBJ1-6, with TRBD1 as a possible D gene (6 bases). Per germline, CDR1 PRHDT and CDR2 FYEKMQ (reference sequence). The CDR3 has 16 residues. Trimming stripped 5 bases from V and 7 bases from J, with 18 bases between. CDR3 in DNA: TGTGCCAGCAGCCTCGGGACATCGCCGGGCAATTCACCCCTCCACTTT. This sequence encodes CASSLGTSPGNSPLHF.

This clonotype showed up just a few times. A much larger clone lies a single base off, so this may be a read error. This chain uses TRBV12-3 or TRBV12-4 with TRBJ1-2; D not resolved. The CDR3 extends over 14 amino acids. CDR3 amino acids: CASTQKRGYYGYIF. CDR3 nucleotides: TGTGCCAGCACCCAAAAGAGAGGGTACTATGGCTACATCTTC.

This clonotype was seen only a few times. The V gene is TRBV6-2 or TRBV6-3, the J gene TRBJ2-6; TRBD1 is a possible D gene (6 bases). CDR1 is MNHEY and CDR2 is SVGEGT in the germline V gene. V shed 10 bases and J shed 3 bases, with 10 bases lying between them. The CDR3 length is 13 residues. CDR3 region: CAIQGYGANVLTF. In nucleotides, the CDR3 is TGTGCCATCCAGGGGTATGGGGCCAACGTCCTGACTTTC.

The chain is built from TRBV2 and TRBJ2-7, with D possibly being TRBD1 (6 bases). The CDR3 runs 13 residues. Germline assignment: CDR1 SNHLY and CDR2 FYNNEI. Trimming removed 6 bases from V and 0 bases from J, with 9 bases in between. The CDR3: CASREGDSYEQYF. The CDR3 DNA is TGTGCCAGCAGAGAGGGGGACTCCTACGAGCAGTACTTC.

The rearrangement uses TRBV15 and TRBJ2-7; D gene unclear. CDR1 and CDR2 from the germline V gene are LNHNV and YYDKDF (reference sequence). The CDR3 runs to 13 residues. Between the trimmed V and J ends, which lost 0 bases and 2 bases, there was a span of 5 bases. The CDR3 region has the DNA TGTGCCACCAGCAGAGATCAAACCTACGAGCAGTACTTC. This sequence encodes CATSRDQTYEQYF.

The chain is built from TRBV5-4 and TRBJ1-6; D is unresolved. Germline CDR1 is SGHNT and CDR2 is YYREEE (reference sequence). CDR3 length: 12 amino acids. Trimming removed 5 bases from V and 14 bases from J, with 14 bases in between. The CDR3 loop is CASREGNSALHF. CDR3 DNA: TGTGCCAGCAGGGAGGGTAATTCGGCCCTCCACTTT.

The V gene is TRBV7-3, the J gene TRBJ2-7; 8 positions match TRBD2. The germline CDR1 and CDR2 sequences are SGHTA and FQGTGA. CDR3 length: 12 residues. V dropped 5 bases and J dropped 8; count of bases not matched to a gene: 5. The CDR3, as DNA: TGTGCCAGCAGCCAAGGACTAGCCCAGCAGTACTTC. Translation: CASSQGLAQQYF.

The chain recombines TRBV3-1 with TRBJ1-2, with D possibly being TRBD1 (5 bases). CDR1 is LGHDT and CDR2 is YNNKEL in the germline V gene (reference sequence). V was shortened by 4 bases and J by 8 bases, with 17 bases between the two germline ends. The CDR3 extends over 14 amino acids. The CDR3 bases are TGTGCCAGCAGCCCTACTCAGGGAACTCAAGGCTACACCTTC. Amino acid sequence: CASSPTQGTQGYTF.